Shown below are 27 T cell receptor beta chains from a single sample sequenced in a study of blood T cell repertoires in COVID-19. This table comes from immunoSEQ multiplex PCR, and its TCRdb copy is limited to in-frame clones, with some not included. The repertoire holds under 8,500 clones, with approximately 84% as singletons. Source material: peripheral blood. Receptor source: a human donor with active COVID-19. The donor label of this sample is uncertain.

The rearrangement links TRBV15 to TRBJ2-1; D gene unclear. The CDR3 is 13 amino acids. The germline V gene encodes CDR1 LNHNV and CDR2 YYDKDF (reference sequence). V lost 4 bases, J lost 3 bases, and 7 bases lay in between. The CDR3 loop reads CATSNDNYNEQFF. CDR3 nucleotides: TGTGCCACCAGCAATGACAACTACAATGAGCAGTTCTTC.

This rearrangement joins TRBV18 to TRBJ1-1; perhaps TRBD1 as D (5 bases). Germline assignment: CDR1 KGHSH and CDR2 LQKENI. V lost 11 bases and J 7 bases, leaving 20 bases between the germline ends. This CDR3 has 13 amino acids. This CDR3 is CAGAGQEIFEAFF. DNA of the CDR3: TGTGCCGGGGCCGGGCAGGAGATATTTGAAGCTTTCTTT.

V gene TRBV28 combines with J gene TRBJ1-2, with 11 positions matching TRBD1. This CDR3 has 16 residues. J lost 5 bases, V lost 5 bases, and 10 bases had no gene match. In germline, CDR1 is MDHEN, CDR2 SYDVKM. CDR3 in DNA: TGTGCCAGCAGTCAAACCCGGACAGGGGGCGGGTATGGCTACACCTTC. Translation gives CASSQTRTGGGYGYTF.

The chain employs TRBV29-1 and TRBJ1-1; tentative D call: TRBD1 (6 bases). V shed 3 bases and J shed 1 base, with 9 bases lying between them. Germline V lookup: CDR1 SQVTM, CDR2 ANQGSEA. CDR3 length: 13 amino acids. The CDR3: CSVETGENTEAFF. Here the CDR3 DNA reads TGCAGCGTTGAGACAGGTGAGAACACTGAAGCTTTCTTT. Drawing the rest from reference TRBV29-1 and TRBJ1-1, the complete variable domain is SAVISQKPSRDICQRGTSLTIQCQVDSQVTMMFWYRQQPGQSLTLIATANQGSEATYESGFVIDKFPISRPNLTFSTLTVSNMSPEDSSIYLCSVETGENTEAFFGQGTRLTVV.

The V and J genes are TRBV6-2 or TRBV6-3 and TRBJ2-7; 9 nucleotides line up with TRBD2. Losses at the gene ends were 6 bases for V and 6 bases for J; bases not matched to a gene: 6. Germline V gene sequence: CDR1 MNHEY, CDR2 SVGEGT. The CDR3 sequence is 13 residues long. CDR3 sequence: CASSFVRGGEQYF. The CDR3, as DNA: TGTGCCAGCAGCTTCGTGCGGGGGGGCGAGCAGTACTTC.

The chain employs TRBV5-1 and TRBJ1-4; no definite D call. V dropped 5 bases and J dropped 0 bases, with 8 bases sitting between them. Germline V gene sequence: CDR1 SGHRS, CDR2 YFSETQ. The CDR3 sequence is 14 residues long. DNA for the CDR3: TGCGCCAGCAGGCGCGATACAACTAATGAAAAACTGTTTTTT. Its translation: CASRRDTTNEKLFF.

This chain uses TRBV5-1 with TRBJ2-3; TRBD1 might be the D (6 bases). Germline loops: CDR1 SGHRS, CDR2 YFSETQ. CDR3 length: 16 residues. Trimming left V 3 bases short and J 6 bases short, with 20 bases between. The CDR3 here is CASSSTPGSRGDTQYF. DNA of the CDR3: TGCGCCAGCAGCTCGACCCCGGGATCGAGGGGGGATACGCAGTATTTT.

J is TRBJ2-2 and V is TRBV4-3; possible D gene TRBD2, 5 bases. The CDR3 contains 14 residues. Trimming removed 0 bases from V and 4 bases from J, with 6 bases in between. The V gene's germline CDR1 is LGHNA and CDR2 YSLEER. CDR3 protein: CASSQDRGTGELFF. CDR3 bases: TGCGCCAGCAGCCAAGATCGGGGCACCGGGGAGCTGTTTTTT.

V is TRBV5-1 and J is TRBJ2-1; no firm D call. The CDR3 contains 11 residues. The germline V gene encodes CDR1 SGHRS and CDR2 YFSETQ. The CDR3 spells CSTKTASVEFF. DNA for the CDR3: TGCTCGACCAAGACGGCTAGTGTGGAGTTCTTC. The whole variable domain, remainder taken from reference TRBV5-1 and TRBJ2-1, is KAGVTQTPRYLIKTRGQQVTLSCSPISGHRSVSWYQQTPGQGLQFLFEYFSETQRNKGNFPGRFSGRQFSNSRSEMNVSTLELGDSALYLCSTKTASVEFFGPGTRLTVL.

The CDR3 spells CASSFQGSGYTF. The CDR3 coding sequence is TGTGCCAGCAGTTTCCAGGGGAGTGGCTACACCTTC. The rearrangement uses TRBV6-5 and TRBJ1-2, with D perhaps matching TRBD1 (6 bases). Germline V gives CDR1 MNHEY, CDR2 SVGAGI. The V and J ends lost 4 bases and 7 bases respectively, with 10 bases between them. This CDR3 is 12 amino acids long.

This clone was recorded once. This chain connects TRBV19 to TRBJ2-2; 7 nucleotides agree with TRBD2. This CDR3 comprises 16 residues. Trimming cost V 5 bases and J 0 bases; bases outside gene matches: 6. Germline lookup yields CDR1 LNHDA and CDR2 SQIVND (reference sequence). In DNA, the CDR3 is TGTGCCAGTAGTCTGGGGGGGACCGCGAACACCGGGGAGCTGTTTTTT. Its protein product is CASSLGGTANTGELFF.

In regard to this clone: One end of the junction varies from germline; a read error may be responsible. The chain combines TRBV3-1 (or the pseudogene TRBV3-2) with TRBJ2-7; the D gene is possibly TRBD2 (5 bases). This CDR3 comprises 12 residues. Germline CDR1 is LGHDT and CDR2 is YNNKEL (reference sequence). The CDR3 spells CASTQGSHEQYF. CDR3 DNA: TGTGCCAGCACCCAAGGGAGCCACGAGCAGTACTTC.

This clone occurred once. The gene calls are TRBV9 and TRBJ2-2; tentative D call: TRBD2 (5 bases). Looked up from germline, CDR1 is SGDLS and CDR2 is YYNGEE. Trimming removed 3 bases from V and 5 bases from J, with 8 bases in between. This CDR3 region has 13 residues. The CDR3 is CASSEGATGELFF. CDR3 coding DNA: TGTGCCAGCAGCGAGGGAGCAACCGGGGAGCTGTTTTTT.

In DNA, the CDR3 is TGTGCCAGCGGGGGCGGGAGGGTAGATACGCAGTATTTT. Translating it yields CASGGGRVDTQYF. The rearrangement links TRBV28 to TRBJ2-3, with 9 bases aligning to TRBD2. With V trimmed by 8 bases and J by 5 bases, 5 bases remained unmatched. The CDR3 is 13 residues long. Germline CDR1 is MDHEN and CDR2 is SYDVKM.

This clone showed up just once. This chain links TRBV4-1 with TRBJ2-7; D is ambiguous. This CDR3 region has 14 residues. In germline, CDR1 is MGHRA, CDR2 YSYEKL. V gave up 3 bases and J gave up 3 bases, with 12 bases separating them. The CDR3 loop is CASSQERRGYEQYF. The CDR3 DNA sequence: TGCGCCAGCAGCCAGGAAAGACGCGGCTACGAGCAGTACTTC.

The chain joins TRBV5-1 to TRBJ2-1, with TRBD2 matching 9 bases. J was trimmed by 9 bases and V by 0 bases; bases with no gene match: 10. The CDR3 has 16 amino acids. Germline loops: CDR1 SGHRS, CDR2 YFSETQ. CDR3 sequence reads: CASSLVGRGRAGEQFF. The CDR3 DNA reads as TGCGCCAGCAGCTTGGTAGGCCGCGGGAGGGCGGGTGAGCAGTTCTTC.

CDR3 nucleotide sequence: TGTGCCAGCATCAACAGGTACAATGAGCAGTTCTTC. It specifies CASINRYNEQFF. V usage is TRBV25-1 and J usage is TRBJ2-1, with a possible D match to TRBD1 (5 bases). Germline lookup yields CDR1 MGHDK and CDR2 SYGVNS. The CDR3 runs to 12 residues. The V and J ends lost 7 bases and 4 bases respectively, with 8 bases between them.

The chain recombines TRBV7-2 with TRBJ1-2; no clear D gene. The ends were cut back, 5 bases at V and 5 bases at J, with 15 bases in the middle. Germline values: CDR1 SGHTA, CDR2 FQGNSA. The CDR3 spans 14 residues. CDR3 residues: CASSPADREYGYTF. DNA of the CDR3: TGTGCCAGCAGCCCCGCGGATCGGGAATATGGCTACACCTTC.

The genes are TRBV10-3 and TRBJ2-1, with D maybe TRBD1 (6 bases). The germline gives CDR1 ENHRY, CDR2 SYGVKD. The CDR3 covers 18 residues. V was pared by 0 bases and J by 10 bases, with 25 bases between. The CDR3, as DNA: TGTGCCATCAGTGAGTCGAATTTCGGGACAACCGAAGTCGGCGAGCAGTTCTTC. It codes for CAISESNFGTTEVGEQFF.

V and J are TRBV7-2 and TRBJ1-5; 9 bases map to TRBD1. The CDR3 has 14 amino acids. The ends lost 5 bases at V and 5 bases at J; junction bases unmatched: 4. Germline V lookup: CDR1 SGHTA, CDR2 FQGNSA. The CDR3 nucleotides read TGTGCCAGCAGCATTCGACAGGGGGATCAGCCCCAGCATTTT. It codes for CASSIRQGDQPQHF.

V usage is TRBV5-6 and J usage is TRBJ1-3; D remains ambiguous. There are 15 residues in the CDR3. CDR1 SGHDT and CDR2 YYEEEE come from the germline V gene. V lost 0 bases and J lost 1, with 8 bases in between. CDR3 sequence (DNA): TGTGCCAGCAGCTTGGTCGGAGGGTCTGGAAACACCATATATTTT. Its protein product is CASSLVGGSGNTIYF.

The chain is built from TRBV3-1 (or the pseudogene TRBV3-2) and TRBJ2-1; D is possibly TRBD2 (5 bases). The V gene's germline CDR1 is LGHDT and CDR2 YNNKEL (reference sequence). The CDR3 covers 15 residues. Deletions cut 7 bases from V and 5 bases from J, with 18 bases between. This CDR3 reads CASTGLEARNNEQFF. The DNA of the CDR3 is TGTGCCAGCACCGGGTTGGAGGCCAGGAACAATGAGCAGTTCTTC.

This chain connects TRBV5-6 to TRBJ2-3; D is possibly TRBD1 (6 bases). CDR1 is SGHDT, CDR2 YYEEEE, per germline. Trimming removed 2 bases at V and 4 bases at J, with 17 bases between. The CDR3 has 16 amino acids. The CDR3: CASSFSTGYGADTQYF. CDR3 DNA sequence: TGTGCCAGCAGCTTTTCCACAGGGTACGGTGCAGATACGCAGTATTTT.

The chain's CDR3 is CAWDPRGSDEQFF. CDR3 nucleotides: TGTGCCTGGGACCCTCGCGGAAGTGATGAGCAGTTCTTC. This chain links TRBV30 with TRBJ2-1; D is unresolved. The length of the CDR3 is 13 residues. Trimming removed 5 bases from V and 8 bases from J, with 16 bases in between. Germline V lookup: CDR1 GTSNPN, CDR2 SVGIG (reference sequence).

The rearrangement links TRBV6-5 to TRBJ2-7; perhaps TRBD1 as D (5 bases). CDR1 and CDR2 (germline): MNHEY, SVGAGI. Trimming pared 0 bases from V and 1 base from J, leaving 13 bases between. The CDR3 is made up of 16 amino acids. The CDR3 sequence: CASSYSNRGASYEQYF. The CDR3 bases are TGTGCCAGCAGTTACTCGAATAGGGGTGCATCCTACGAGCAGTACTTC.

The chain recombines TRBV28 with TRBJ1-5; no firm D call. Germline V lookup: CDR1 MDHEN, CDR2 SYDVKM. V lost 3 bases, J lost 5 bases, and 5 bases lay in between. This CDR3 contains 12 residues. CDR3 sequence (DNA): TGTGCCAGCAGTTTTATAGATCAGCCCCAGCATTTT. Translated, it gives CASSFIDQPQHF.

This sequence joins TRBV7-3 and TRBJ2-1; maybe TRBD2 (5 bases). The germline V gene has CDR1 SGHTA and CDR2 FQGTGA. The V end lost 1 base, the J end lost 10 bases, and 17 bases lay between the germline ends. The CDR3 contains 15 residues. CDR3 bases: TGTGCCAGCAGCTTAATCAGCGCAGGCACGGGGGAGCAGTTCTTC. This translates into CASSLISAGTGEQFF.